The next 29 T cell receptor beta chains were all read from a single sample in a study of cytomegalovirus exposure and HLA in healthy donors. PCR was performed using 60 Vbeta and 13 Jbeta primers. Produced via immunoSEQ multiplex PCR; TCRdb's table is partial and in-frame only. The sample has 140,000 to 150,000 clones; roughly 80% are singletons. What was sequenced was PBMCs. The receptors shown here come from a man aged 40-55 years in good health and CMV-seronegative.

This clone has just a few counts. The chain couples TRBV10-2 to TRBJ2-2, with TRBD2 matching over 12 bases. V lost 8 bases and J lost 4; bases outside the gene matches: 5. The CDR3 contains 15 residues. Germline values: CDR1 WSHSY, CDR2 SAAADI. The CDR3 DNA reads TGCGCCAGCTACAGGACTAGCGGGGCCACCGGGGAGCTGTTTTTT. This translates into CASYRTSGATGELFF.

This clone was detected many times. A single base separates this from a much larger clone, so it may be a read error. The chain is built from TRBV6-4 and TRBJ2-3, with 12 bases lining up with TRBD2. This CDR3 region has 15 residues. V lost 3 bases to trimming and J lost 4 bases; unmatched junction nucleotides: 2. Germline V lookup: CDR1 MRHNA, CDR2 SNTAGT. The CDR3, as DNA: TGTGCCAGCAGTGAATCTAGCGGGGGGGCAGATACGCAGTATTTT. It translates to CASSESSGGADTQYF.

V gene TRBV7-2 combines with J gene TRBJ1-2; D is ambiguous. From germline, CDR1 is SGHTA and CDR2 FQGNSA. Trimming left V 1 base short and J 8 bases short, with 17 bases between. The CDR3 spans 15 residues. CDR3 residues: CASSLGLGGLEGYTF. DNA for the CDR3: TGTGCCAGCAGCTTAGGTCTGGGAGGACTGGAGGGCTACACCTTC.

The gene calls are TRBV7-2 and TRBJ2-2; weak D call: TRBD1 (6 bases). The V end lost 5 bases, the J end lost 7 bases, and 14 bases lay between the germline ends. Looked up from germline, CDR1 is SGHTA and CDR2 is FQGNSA. This CDR3 is 14 amino acids long. The CDR3 coding sequence is TGTGCCAGCAGCATAAGAACAGGGCACGGGGAGCTGTTTTTT. It codes for CASSIRTGHGELFF.

J is TRBJ2-5 and V is TRBV20-1; D gene ambiguous. V was shortened by 2 bases and J by 5 bases, with 6 bases between the two germline ends. The CDR3 has 11 amino acids. Germline V lookup: CDR1 DFQATT, CDR2 SNEGSKA (reference sequence). CDR3 protein: CSARMSETQYF. CDR3 coding DNA: TGCAGTGCTAGAATGTCGGAGACCCAGTACTTC.

This rearrangement joins TRBV28 to TRBJ2-2, with D tentatively TRBD1 (6 bases). Germline V CDR1 and CDR2: MDHEN, SYDVKM. The CDR3 has 16 residues. V lost 2 bases to trimming and J lost 2 bases, with 12 bases between them. The CDR3 nucleotides read TGTGCCAGCAGTTTAGGCCTCAGGGGTAACACCGGGGAGCTGTTTTTT. Its translation is CASSLGLRGNTGELFF.

This clone was observed a single time. The chain combines TRBV6-1 with TRBJ1-6; D uncertain. V was cut by 6 bases and J by 8 bases, with 11 bases left in between. CDR1 MNHNS and CDR2 SASEGT come from the germline V gene. The CDR3 spans 13 residues. The CDR3 sequence is CASRRGSYSPLHF. CDR3 bases: TGTGCCAGCAGGCGAGGGAGCTATTCACCCCTCCACTTT.

The V and J genes are TRBV5-1 and TRBJ2-2; D possibly corresponds to TRBD1 (5 bases). This CDR3 spans 14 amino acids. Trimming removed 2 bases from V and 3 bases from J, with 8 bases in between. Germline V CDR1 and CDR2: SGHRS, YFSETQ. CDR3 residues: CASSLKGHTGELFF. The CDR3 region has the DNA TGCGCCAGCAGCTTAAAGGGGCACACCGGGGAGCTGTTTTTT.

The genes are TRBV5-6 and TRBJ1-3; D ambiguous. The CDR3 extends over 14 amino acids. Germline V lookup: CDR1 SGHDT, CDR2 YYEEEE. Trimming removed 2 bases at V and 0 bases at J, with 6 bases between. CDR3 bases: TGTGCCAGCAGCTTTGGACTCTCTGGAAACACCATATATTTT. Translated: CASSFGLSGNTIYF.

This clone was seen only a few times. The chain has TRBV6-6 and TRBJ2-5; the match to TRBD1 covers 7 bases. Germline V gives CDR1 MNHNY, CDR2 SVGAGI (reference sequence). The CDR3 runs 14 residues. The V and J ends lost 6 bases and 5 bases, in that order; junction bases with no gene match: 9. CDR3 nucleotides: TGTGCCAGCAGAGAGACAGGGACGGGGGAGACCCAGTACTTC. Residues: CASRETGTGETQYF.

The chain combines TRBV5-3 with TRBJ1-5; D not certain. TRBV5-3 has ORF status, its function being uncertain. Trimming stripped 1 base from V and 5 bases from J, with 7 bases between. The CDR3 length is 13 residues. CDR3 DNA sequence: TGTGCCAGAAGCTTGTCTGGAGATCAGCCCCAGCATTTT. It specifies CARSLSGDQPQHF.

The CDR3 DNA sequence: TGCAGCGTGCCGGGACAGGGGGCATTTGGCTACACCTTC. This gives the protein CSVPGQGAFGYTF. The chain joins TRBV29-1 to TRBJ1-2, with 12 bases fitting TRBD1. V lost 6 bases to trimming and J lost 7 bases; unmatched junction nucleotides: 6. The CDR3 runs to 13 residues. Germline CDR1 is SQVTM and CDR2 is ANQGSEA.

V usage is TRBV15 and J usage is TRBJ1-3; D is possibly TRBD1 (6 bases). The CDR3 covers 17 residues. V was trimmed by 3 bases and J by 1 base, leaving 16 bases between them. Germline loops: CDR1 LNHNV, CDR2 YYDKDF (reference sequence). CDR3 in amino acids: CATSREPGVLSGNTIYF. CDR3 DNA: TGTGCCACCAGCAGGGAACCAGGGGTCTTGTCTGGAAACACCATATATTTT.

The rearrangement joins TRBV7-5 to TRBJ1-4; TRBD1 is the table's D call, not checked against the DNA. TRBV7-5 is a pseudogene segment. The CDR3 length is 20 residues. The CDR3 sequence is CARSLACLDRWGSTGARLFF. CDR3 nucleotide sequence: TGTGCCAGAAGCTTAGCTTGCTTAGACAGATGGGGTTCGACAGGGGCCAGACTGTTTTTT.

This clone was recorded a few times. This rearrangement joins TRBV5-6 to TRBJ1-6, with a tentative D call TRBD1 (6 bases). V was clipped by 2 bases and J by 7 bases, with 13 bases between them. CDR3 length: 15 amino acids. Germline assignment: CDR1 SGHDT and CDR2 YYEEEE. Here the CDR3 reads CASSLTGLGNSPLHF. The CDR3 region has the DNA TGTGCCAGCAGCTTAACAGGGCTCGGGAATTCACCCCTCCACTTT.

This clone was observed once. V usage is TRBV7-8 and J usage is TRBJ1-5, with a possible D match to TRBD1 (6 bases). The ends were cut back, 2 bases at V and 3 bases at J, with 11 bases in the middle. The CDR3 runs 15 residues. In germline, CDR1 is SGHVS, CDR2 FQNEAQ. This chain's CDR3 is CASSLKNRDNQPQHF. Here the CDR3 DNA reads TGTGCCAGCAGCTTAAAAAACAGGGACAATCAGCCCCAGCATTTT.

The CDR3 sequence: CASSEAGGNNQPQHF. CDR3 nucleotide sequence: TGTGCCAGCAGTGAAGCAGGGGGGAACAATCAGCCCCAGCATTTT. V gene TRBV25-1 combines with J gene TRBJ1-5, with 7 bases aligning to TRBD1. The CDR3 consists of 15 residues. J gave up 3 bases and V 2 bases, and 4 bases lay outside the gene matches. Germline lookup yields CDR1 MGHDK and CDR2 SYGVNS.

This chain connects TRBV7-2 to TRBJ2-5; possibly TRBD2 for D (6 bases). Germline V gives CDR1 SGHTA, CDR2 FQGNSA. This CDR3 is 14 amino acids long. Deletions cut 7 bases from V and 4 bases from J, with 16 bases between. The CDR3 sequence: CASTSRGIRETQYF. In DNA form, the CDR3 reads TGTGCCAGCACCTCCCGGGGGATCAGAGAGACCCAGTACTTC.

J is TRBJ1-6 and V is TRBV30, with D possibly being TRBD1 (6 bases). The V end lost 5 bases, the J end lost 10 bases, and 12 bases lay between the germline ends. Germline V gene sequence: CDR1 GTSNPN, CDR2 SVGIG (reference sequence). This CDR3 has 12 residues. In nucleotides, the CDR3 is TGTGCCTGGGGAAGGGGGAAATCACCCCTCCACTTT. This gives the protein CAWGRGKSPLHF.

J is TRBJ2-2 and V is TRBV5-1, with D perhaps matching TRBD2 (5 bases). The CDR3 is 15 amino acids. Deletions cut 2 bases from V and 1 base from J, with 9 bases between. Germline V gene lookup returns CDR1 SGHRS and CDR2 YFSETQ. The CDR3 sequence: CASSFSVLNTGELFF. Here the CDR3 DNA reads TGCGCCAGCAGCTTTAGCGTTTTGAACACCGGGGAGCTGTTTTTT.

This clone was detected only a few times. V is TRBV19 and J is TRBJ1-4; D might be TRBD1 (5 bases). Trimming removed 1 base from V and 3 bases from J, with 9 bases in between. Germline V gene lookup returns CDR1 LNHDA and CDR2 SQIVND (reference sequence). The CDR3 has 15 amino acids. The CDR3 DNA is TGTGCCAGTAGTATAGGCCCGGGGGCTAATGAAAAACTGTTTTTT. Its translation is CASSIGPGANEKLFF.

This clone was detected once. The chain links TRBV5-1 to TRBJ1-4; D possibly corresponds to TRBD1 (6 bases). Trimming stripped 0 bases from V and 7 bases from J, with 10 bases between. CDR1 is SGHRS, CDR2 YFSETQ, per germline. This CDR3 contains 14 residues. Written as DNA, the CDR3 is TGCGCCAGCAGCTTGGGGGGGCTTTCTGAAAAACTGTTTTTT. This sequence encodes CASSLGGLSEKLFF.

J is TRBJ2-5 and V is TRBV10-1, with TRBD1 identical over 12 bases. V shed 0 bases and J 4 bases; nucleotides not matched to a gene: 3. This CDR3 comprises 16 residues. Germline assignment: CDR1 WNHNN and CDR2 SYGVQD (reference sequence). The DNA for the CDR3 is TGCGCCAGCAGTGAGTCTGGGACAGGGGGCGCAGAGACCCAGTACTTC. The encoded protein is CASSESGTGGAETQYF.

This clone was seen a single time. V gene TRBV7-9 combines with J gene TRBJ2-3; D remains unclear. V dropped 5 bases and J dropped 0 bases, with 3 bases sitting between them. CDR3 length equals 12 residues. Germline values: CDR1 SEHNR, CDR2 FQNEAQ (reference sequence). The CDR3 sequence is CASSQSTDTQYF. The CDR3 bases are TGTGCCAGCAGCCAAAGCACAGATACGCAGTATTTT.

The genes are TRBV5-8 and TRBJ2-5, with a possible D match to TRBD2 (6 bases). From germline, CDR1 is SGHTS and CDR2 YDEGEE. V gave up 3 bases and J gave up 1 base, with 16 bases separating them. The CDR3 spans 16 residues. The CDR3 DNA is TGTGCCAGCAGCTCCACGGAGCGGGCCCCCCAAGAGACCCAGTACTTC. Translated: CASSSTERAPQETQYF.

This clone was counted only a few times. One junction end does not reproduce the germline sequence, and a read error may be involved. The chain has TRBV5-1 and TRBJ2-3; D gene unclear. The CDR3 extends over 15 amino acids. Germline V gives CDR1 SGHRS, CDR2 YFSETQ. The CDR3 bases are TGTGCCAGCAGCTTGGGTGGCATGAGCACAGATACGCAGTATTTT. It encodes CASSLGGMSTDTQYF.

The chain links TRBV11-2 to TRBJ1-2; D possibly corresponds to TRBD1 (5 bases). This CDR3 has 14 amino acids. CDR1 and CDR2 (germline): SGHAT, FQNNGV. V lost 2 bases, J lost 2 bases, and 9 bases lay in between. The CDR3 spells CASSLRQINYGYTF. In nucleotides, the CDR3 is TGTGCCAGCAGCTTAAGACAGATAAACTATGGCTACACCTTC.

J is TRBJ2-7 and V is TRBV27; 7 bases agree with TRBD1. Germline V gene data show CDR1 as MNHEY and CDR2 as SMNVEV (reference sequence). The J segment lost 1 base and the V segment lost 6 bases, leaving 12 bases of the junction unmatched. This CDR3 region has 16 residues. DNA for the CDR3: TGTGCCAGCAGGCTTAAACCGGGACAGTTATCCTACGAGCAGTACTTC. Translating gives CASRLKPGQLSYEQYF.

V is TRBV5-1 and J is TRBJ2-3; 10 bases align to TRBD2. Germline CDR1 SGHRS, CDR2 YFSETQ. With V trimmed by 1 base and J by 4 bases, 6 bases remained unmatched. The CDR3 is made up of 16 amino acids. For the CDR3, the DNA is TGCGCCAGCAGCTTGCGGATAGCGGGGGGATCAGATACGCAGTATTTT. This codes for CASSLRIAGGSDTQYF.